The 16 T cell receptor beta chains listed next were all sequenced from one sample in a study of monozygotic twins with inflammatory bowel disease. Each CDR3 protein gets one entry in TCRdb, which reprocessed the 5' RACE reads and gives no DNA. This sample's table reports 350,000 to 400,000 distinct CDR3 sequences. The sequenced material came from blood. These receptor sequences come from a human donor with ulcerative colitis or Crohn's disease, or a healthy co-twin of an affected twin (not recorded which).

The gene calls are TRBV5-1 and TRBJ2-5; TCRdb outputs TRBD2, but without DNA this stays unchecked. The CDR3 consists of 14 residues. Germline CDR1 is SGHRS and CDR2 is YFSETQ. This CDR3 reads CASSLTRVQETQYF. Using reference TRBV5-1 and TRBJ2-5 for the parts outside the CDR3, the full variable domain is KAGVTQTPRYLIKTRGQQVTLSCSPISGHRSVSWYQQTPGQGLQFLFEYFSETQRNKGNFPGRFSGRQFSNSRSEMNVSTLELGDSALYLCASSLTRVQETQYFGPGTRLLVL.

This chain uses TRBV7-2 with TRBJ2-3; TCRdb gives TRBD1 as the D gene, but with no DNA this cannot be confirmed. CDR3 size: 16 residues. Per the germline V gene, CDR1 is SGHTA and CDR2 is FQGNSA. CDR3 protein: CASTLDQGARTDTQYF. Using reference TRBV7-2 and TRBJ2-3 for the parts outside the CDR3, the full variable domain is GAGVSQSPSNKVTEKGKDVELRCDPISGHTALYWYRQSLGQGLEFLIYFQGNSAPDKSGLPSDRFSAERTGGSVSTLTIQRTQQEDSAVYLCASTLDQGARTDTQYFGPGTRLTVL.

The J gene is TRBJ1-4, the V gene TRBV18; TCRdb's D call, TRBD1, is unchecked because there is no DNA. The CDR3 totals 15 residues. CDR1 is KGHSH, CDR2 LQKENI, per germline. CDR3 residues: CASSPDRGTNEKLFF.

J is TRBJ1-1 and V is TRBV5-1. The germline CDR1 and CDR2 sequences are SGHRS and YFSETQ. This CDR3 region has 14 residues. The CDR3 region is CASSLNSGGTEAFF.

The rearrangement links TRBV12-3 or TRBV12-4 to TRBJ2-4; with no DNA, the TCRdb D assignment of TRBD1 cannot be verified. The CDR3 has 15 residues. CDR3 amino acids: CASSAGTGARNIQYF.

The chain combines TRBV6-2 or TRBV6-3 with TRBJ2-3; without DNA, the TCRdb call of TRBD2 cannot be checked. Germline CDR1 and CDR2: MNHEY and SVGEGT. This CDR3 spans 20 amino acids. CDR3 sequence reads: CASSYDLRAGGFSSTDTQYF.

The chain joins TRBV5-4 to TRBJ2-4; TCRdb proposes TRBD1, but this gene call is untestable without DNA. The CDR3 is made up of 15 amino acids. Germline V gene lookup returns CDR1 SGHNT and CDR2 YYREEE (reference sequence). The CDR3 protein is CASSEMYGGGNIQYF.

This chain links TRBV6-5 with TRBJ2-5; TCRdb's D call of TRBD1 is untestable without DNA. This CDR3 contains 15 residues. CDR1 and CDR2 from the germline V gene are MNHEY and SVGAGI. The CDR3 loop reads CASSFYGTGEETQYF.

This rearrangement joins TRBV5-6 to TRBJ2-1; TCRdb lists TRBD1, though no DNA is available to test this call. The CDR3 consists of 15 residues. Germline V gene data show CDR1 as SGHDT and CDR2 as YYEEEE. The CDR3 loop is CASSWQGPGYNEQFF.

CDR3 in amino acids: CASSSGQADTQYF. The rearrangement links TRBV28 to TRBJ2-3; TCRdb picks TRBD1, but there is no DNA to check that call. The V gene's germline CDR1 is MDHEN and CDR2 SYDVKM. The CDR3 runs to 13 residues.

The chain joins TRBV24-1 to TRBJ2-3. Looked up from germline, CDR1 is KGHDR and CDR2 is SFDVKD. CDR3 length: 15 amino acids. The CDR3 protein is CATSDLRQDTDTQYF.

The chain is built from TRBV24-1 and TRBJ2-1; TCRdb reports TRBD2, a call that lacks DNA to check it against. Per the germline V gene, CDR1 is KGHDR and CDR2 is SFDVKD. This CDR3 comprises 17 residues. CDR3 residues: CATSDRTSGGAYNEQFF.

The chain recombines TRBV18 with TRBJ2-4; TCRdb returns TRBD1, unconfirmable since there is no DNA. CDR3 length: 16 amino acids. Germline CDR1 reads KGHSH; CDR2 reads LQKENI. The CDR3 protein is CASSPGTGGTKNIQYF.

The chain combines TRBV10-2 with TRBJ1-3; TCRdb designates TRBD1, a call that cannot be tested without DNA. The CDR3 sequence is 16 residues long. Germline assignment: CDR1 WSHSY and CDR2 SAAADI. The CDR3 loop is CASSESTGDLGNTIYF.

The gene calls are TRBV20-1 and TRBJ2-2; there is no DNA to check the TCRdb D call of TRBD2. The CDR3 is 19 residues long. Germline CDR1 is DFQATT and CDR2 is SNEGSKA (reference sequence). CDR3 protein: CSARDKQLAGGLNTGELFF.

V gene TRBV7-7 combines with J gene TRBJ2-1. The germline gives CDR1 SSHAT, CDR2 FNYEAQ (reference sequence). CDR3 length: 15 residues. The CDR3: CASSFEGSSYNEQFF.